This T cell receptor beta chain is from a study of blood T cell repertoires in COVID-19. The CDR3 extends over 17 amino acids. The trim removed 0 bases at V and 4 bases at J, leaving 7 bases unmatched. Germline CDR1 reads SGHDT; CDR2 reads YYEEEE. Profiling relied on immunoSEQ multiplex PCR, and the TCRdb table lists in-frame clones only, not all of them. The sample holds about 37,000 clones; around nine tenths are singletons and the top ten take about an eighth. This clone appeared a single time. The sequence came from a man in his sixties with active COVID-19. The sequenced sample consisted of peripheral blood. This chain connects TRBV5-6 to TRBJ2-1; 10 nucleotides match TRBD1. The CDR3 sequence is CASSLGHGTGVYNEQFF. The DNA of the CDR3 is TGTGCCAGCAGCTTGGGCCACGGGACAGGGGTTTACAATGAGCAGTTCTTC.